A single sample is the source of the 7 T cell receptor beta chains below, sequenced in a study of blood T cell repertoires in COVID-19. The data were produced by immunoSEQ multiplex PCR, yet TCRdb's version contains in-frame clones alone and is incomplete. The table lists roughly 150,000 clones, 80% to 85% of them singletons, with around 8% in the top ten. Sequenced: peripheral blood. Source of these receptors: a human donor in a cohort sampled during active COVID-19.

V and J are TRBV5-4 and TRBJ1-4; D unresolved. V lost 0 bases, J lost 6 bases, and 9 bases lay in between. The germline CDR1 and CDR2 sequences are SGHNT and YYREEE (reference sequence). The CDR3 runs 14 residues. Written as DNA, the CDR3 is TGTGCCAGCAGCTTGGATGGGCAGGATGAAAAACTGTTTTTT. Amino acids: CASSLDGQDEKLFF.

This clone was seen only a few times. The V and J genes are TRBV5-1 and TRBJ2-3; 10 bases match TRBD2. CDR3 size: 16 residues. Trimming took 5 bases from V and 4 from J; bases not matched to a gene: 10. The germline CDR1 and CDR2 sequences are SGHRS and YFSETQ. CDR3 region: CASRIGLAGASDTQYF. In DNA form, the CDR3 reads TGCGCCAGCAGGATTGGCCTAGCGGGGGCGTCAGATACGCAGTATTTT.

CDR3 coding DNA: TGTGCCAGCAGCCTCCGACTAGGGCAAGAGACCCAGTACTTC. It codes for CASSLRLGQETQYF. J is TRBJ2-5 and V is TRBV13, with D perhaps TRBD2 (6 bases). Trimming pared 5 bases from V and 2 bases from J, leaving 12 bases between. The CDR3 is 14 amino acids. In germline, CDR1 is PRHDT, CDR2 FYEKMQ (reference sequence).

This chain links TRBV7-9 with TRBJ1-1; a weak D match, TRBD1 (6 bases). Trimming left V 8 bases short and J 2 bases short, with 18 bases between. Germline V gene lookup returns CDR1 SEHNR and CDR2 FQNEAQ (reference sequence). The CDR3 sequence is 15 residues long. The CDR3 DNA is TGTGCCAGCTCCCGGGGCACACAGGGAAACACTGAAGCTTTCTTT. Its protein is CASSRGTQGNTEAFF.

The gene calls are TRBV5-1 and TRBJ2-3, with TRBD1 identical over 9 bases. The V segment lost 4 bases and the J segment 6 bases; nucleotides outside the gene matches: 9. The CDR3 has 15 residues. CDR1 is SGHRS, CDR2 YFSETQ, per germline. CDR3 loop: CASSRTGAQLDTQYF. The CDR3 coding sequence is TGCGCCAGCAGCCGGACAGGGGCGCAACTGGATACGCAGTATTTT. The full variable domain, completed using reference TRBV5-1 and TRBJ2-3, is KAGVTQTPRYLIKTRGQQVTLSCSPISGHRSVSWYQQTPGQGLQFLFEYFSETQRNKGNFPGRFSGRQFSNSRSEMNVSTLELGDSALYLCASSRTGAQLDTQYFGPGTRLTVL.

This rearrangement joins TRBV19 to TRBJ2-7; 9 bases align to TRBD1. J gave up 4 bases and V 5 bases, and 9 bases lay outside the gene matches. The CDR3 sequence is 15 residues long. Germline V gives CDR1 LNHDA, CDR2 SQIVND (reference sequence). CDR3 loop: CASSSSGTGMYEQYF. CDR3 in DNA: TGTGCCAGTAGTTCATCCGGGACAGGGATGTACGAGCAGTACTTC.

The rearrangement uses TRBV2 and TRBJ2-5; 10 nucleotides agree with TRBD1. J lost 5 bases, V lost 4 bases, and 4 bases had no gene match. The CDR3 runs 14 residues. The germline V gene has CDR1 SNHLY and CDR2 FYNNEI. CDR3 DNA: TGTGCCAGCAGTGGGACAGGGGGACGGGAGACCCAGTACTTC. Its translation: CASSGTGGRETQYF.